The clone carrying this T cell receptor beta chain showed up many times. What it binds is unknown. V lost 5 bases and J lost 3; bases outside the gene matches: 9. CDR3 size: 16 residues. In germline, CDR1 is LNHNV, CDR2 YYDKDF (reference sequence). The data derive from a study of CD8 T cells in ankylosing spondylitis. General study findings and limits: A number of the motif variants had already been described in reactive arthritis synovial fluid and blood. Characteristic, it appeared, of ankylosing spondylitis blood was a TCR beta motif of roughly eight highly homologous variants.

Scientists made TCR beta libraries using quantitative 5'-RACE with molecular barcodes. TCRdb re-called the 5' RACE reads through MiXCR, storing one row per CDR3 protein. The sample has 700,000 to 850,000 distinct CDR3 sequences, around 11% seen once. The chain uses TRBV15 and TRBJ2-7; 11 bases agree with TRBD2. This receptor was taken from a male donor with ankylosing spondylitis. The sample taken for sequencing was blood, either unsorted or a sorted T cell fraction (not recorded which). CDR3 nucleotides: TGTGCCACCAGCCCCCTGGGGACTAGCGGTTTCTACGAGCAGTACTTC. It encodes CATSPLGTSGFYEQYF.